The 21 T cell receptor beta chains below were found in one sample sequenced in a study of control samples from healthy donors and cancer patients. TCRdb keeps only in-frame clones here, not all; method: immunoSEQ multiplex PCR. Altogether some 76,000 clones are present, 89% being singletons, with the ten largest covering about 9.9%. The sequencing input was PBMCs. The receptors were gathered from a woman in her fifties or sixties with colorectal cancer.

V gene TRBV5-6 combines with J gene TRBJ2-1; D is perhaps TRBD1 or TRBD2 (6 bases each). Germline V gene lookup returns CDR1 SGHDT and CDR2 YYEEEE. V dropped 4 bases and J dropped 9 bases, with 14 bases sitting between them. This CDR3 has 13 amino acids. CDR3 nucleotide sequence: TGTGCCAGCAGCATCCGCAGGGGAGGTGAGCAGTTCTTC. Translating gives CASSIRRGGEQFF.

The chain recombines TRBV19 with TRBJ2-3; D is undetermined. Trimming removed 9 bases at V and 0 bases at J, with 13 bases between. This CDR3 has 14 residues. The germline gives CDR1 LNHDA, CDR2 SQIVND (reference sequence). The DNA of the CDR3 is TGTGCCAGCCAAAAATGGGATAGCACAGATACGCAGTATTTT. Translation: CASQKWDSTDTQYF.

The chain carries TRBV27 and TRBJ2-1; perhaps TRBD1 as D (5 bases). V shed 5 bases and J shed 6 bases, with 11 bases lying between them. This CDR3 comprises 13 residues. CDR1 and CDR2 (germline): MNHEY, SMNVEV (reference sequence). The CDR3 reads CASSPTVFNEQFF. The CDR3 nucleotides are TGTGCCAGCAGTCCGACAGTTTTCAATGAGCAGTTCTTC.

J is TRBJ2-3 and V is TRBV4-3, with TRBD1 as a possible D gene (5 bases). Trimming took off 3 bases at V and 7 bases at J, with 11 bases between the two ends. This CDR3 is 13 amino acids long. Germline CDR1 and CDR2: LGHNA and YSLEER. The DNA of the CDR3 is TGCGCCAGCAGCCAGGAGAGACAGTATACGCAGTATTTT. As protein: CASSQERQYTQYF.

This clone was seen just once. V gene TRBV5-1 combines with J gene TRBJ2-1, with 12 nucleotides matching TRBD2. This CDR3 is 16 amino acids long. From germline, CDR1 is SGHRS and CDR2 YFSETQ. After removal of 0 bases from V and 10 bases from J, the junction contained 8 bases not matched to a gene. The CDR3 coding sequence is TGCGCCAGCAGCTTGGGGGGACTAGCGGGTAATGAGGAGCAGTTCTTC. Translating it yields CASSLGGLAGNEEQFF.

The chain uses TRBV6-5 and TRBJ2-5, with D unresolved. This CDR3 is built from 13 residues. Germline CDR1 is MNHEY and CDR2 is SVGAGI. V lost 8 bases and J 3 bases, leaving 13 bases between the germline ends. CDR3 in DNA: TGTGCCAGCGGAAATACAGTGAAAGAGACCCAGTACTTC. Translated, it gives CASGNTVKETQYF.

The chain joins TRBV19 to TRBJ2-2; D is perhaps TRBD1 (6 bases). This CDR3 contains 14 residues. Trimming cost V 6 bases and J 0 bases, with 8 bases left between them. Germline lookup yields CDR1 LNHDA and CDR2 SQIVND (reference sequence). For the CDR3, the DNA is TGTGCCAGTAGCCAGGGGCCGAACACCGGGGAGCTGTTTTTT. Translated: CASSQGPNTGELFF.

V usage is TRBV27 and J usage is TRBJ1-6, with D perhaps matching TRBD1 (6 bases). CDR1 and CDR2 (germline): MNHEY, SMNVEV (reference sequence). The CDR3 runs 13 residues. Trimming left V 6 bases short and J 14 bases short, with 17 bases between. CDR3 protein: CASRGTGFVALHF. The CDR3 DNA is TGTGCCAGCAGGGGTACAGGGTTCGTGGCCCTCCACTTT.

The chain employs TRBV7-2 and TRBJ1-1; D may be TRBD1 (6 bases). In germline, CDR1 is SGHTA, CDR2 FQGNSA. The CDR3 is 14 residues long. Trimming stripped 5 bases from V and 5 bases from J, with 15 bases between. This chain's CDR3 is CASSPRGSKTEAFF. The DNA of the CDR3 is TGTGCCAGCAGCCCCAGGGGTTCGAAGACTGAAGCTTTCTTT. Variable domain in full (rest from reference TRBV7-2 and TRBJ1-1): GAGVSQSPSNKVTEKGKDVELRCDPISGHTALYWYRQSLGQGLEFLIYFQGNSAPDKSGLPSDRFSAERTGGSVSTLTIQRTQQEDSAVYLCASSPRGSKTEAFFGQGTRLTVV.

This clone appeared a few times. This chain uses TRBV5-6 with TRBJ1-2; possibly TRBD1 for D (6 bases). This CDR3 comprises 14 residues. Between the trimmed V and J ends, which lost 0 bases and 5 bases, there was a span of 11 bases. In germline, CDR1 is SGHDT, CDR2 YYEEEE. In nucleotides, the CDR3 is TGTGCCAGCAGCTTGGGACAGGAATTTTATGGCTACACCTTC. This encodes CASSLGQEFYGYTF. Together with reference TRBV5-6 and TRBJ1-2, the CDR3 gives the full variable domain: DAGVTQSPTHLIKTRGQQVTLRCSPKSGHDTVSWYQQALGQGPQFIFQYYEEEERQRGNFPDRFSGHQFPNYSSELNVNALLLGDSALYLCASSLGQEFYGYTFGSGTRLTVV.

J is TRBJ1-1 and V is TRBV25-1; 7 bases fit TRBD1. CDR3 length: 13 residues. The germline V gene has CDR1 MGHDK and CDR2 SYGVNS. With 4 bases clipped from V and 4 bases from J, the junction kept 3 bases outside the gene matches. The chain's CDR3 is CASSGQGGTEAFF. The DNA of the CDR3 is TGTGCCAGCAGTGGTCAGGGGGGCACTGAAGCTTTCTTT.

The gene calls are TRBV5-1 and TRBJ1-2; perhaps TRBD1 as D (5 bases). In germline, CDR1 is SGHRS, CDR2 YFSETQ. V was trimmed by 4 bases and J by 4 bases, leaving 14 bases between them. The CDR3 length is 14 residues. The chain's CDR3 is CASSEGRTVYGYTF. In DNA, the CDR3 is TGCGCCAGCAGCGAGGGACGGACGGTCTATGGCTACACCTTC.

CDR3: CASSQGGTAEAFF. In nucleotides, the CDR3 is TGTGCCAGCAGCCAAGGGGGGACAGCTGAAGCTTTCTTT. The rearrangement joins TRBV3-1 (or the pseudogene TRBV3-2) to TRBJ1-1, with 7 bases aligning to TRBD1. The trim removed 1 base at V and 6 bases at J, leaving 2 bases unmatched. This CDR3 is 13 amino acids long. CDR1 and CDR2 (germline): LGHDT, YNNKEL (reference sequence).

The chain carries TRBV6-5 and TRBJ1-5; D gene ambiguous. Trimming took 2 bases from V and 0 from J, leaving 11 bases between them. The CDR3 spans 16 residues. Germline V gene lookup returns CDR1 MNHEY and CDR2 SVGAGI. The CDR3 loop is CASSYKRPYSNQPQHF. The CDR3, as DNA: TGTGCCAGCAGTTACAAGCGACCTTATAGCAATCAGCCCCAGCATTTT.

The CDR3 is CASSRPGKNTEAFF. The CDR3, as DNA: TGTGCCAGCAGTAGACCCGGGAAGAACACTGAAGCTTTCTTT. The chain has TRBV27 and TRBJ1-1, with no clear D. Germline V gene sequence: CDR1 MNHEY, CDR2 SMNVEV (reference sequence). The CDR3 is 14 amino acids. Between the trimmed V and J ends, which lost 5 bases and 1 base, there was a span of 11 bases.

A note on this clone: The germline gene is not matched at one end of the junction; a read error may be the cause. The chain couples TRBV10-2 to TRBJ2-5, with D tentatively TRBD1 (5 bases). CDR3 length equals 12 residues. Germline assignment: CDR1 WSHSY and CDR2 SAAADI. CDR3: CASSHGQEAQYF. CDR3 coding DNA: TGCGCCAGCTCCCACGGACAAGAGGCCCAGTACTTC.

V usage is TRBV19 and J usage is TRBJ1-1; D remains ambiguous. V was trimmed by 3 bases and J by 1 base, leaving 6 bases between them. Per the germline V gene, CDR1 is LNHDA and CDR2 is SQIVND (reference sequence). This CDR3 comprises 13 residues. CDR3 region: CASSMVTNTEAFF. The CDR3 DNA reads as TGTGCCAGTAGTATGGTGACGAACACTGAAGCTTTCTTT. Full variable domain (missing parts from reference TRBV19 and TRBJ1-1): DGGITQSPKYLFRKEGQNVTLSCEQNLNHDAMYWYRQDPGQGLRLIYYSQIVNDFQKGDIAEGYSVSREKKESFPLTVTSAQKNPTAFYLCASSMVTNTEAFFGQGTRLTVV.

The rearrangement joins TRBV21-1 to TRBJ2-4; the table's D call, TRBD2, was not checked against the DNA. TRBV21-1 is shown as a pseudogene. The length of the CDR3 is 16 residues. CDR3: CASSKLRGPAKNIQYF. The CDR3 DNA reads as TGTGCCAGCAGCAAGCTTAGAGGTCCAGCCAAAAACATTCAGTACTTC.

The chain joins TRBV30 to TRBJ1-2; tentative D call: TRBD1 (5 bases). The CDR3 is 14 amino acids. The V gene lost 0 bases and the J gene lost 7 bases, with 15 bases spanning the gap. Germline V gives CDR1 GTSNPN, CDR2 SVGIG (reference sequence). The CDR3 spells CAWSVRGTTTGYTF. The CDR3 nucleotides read TGTGCCTGGAGTGTACGGGGCACTACCACTGGCTACACCTTC.

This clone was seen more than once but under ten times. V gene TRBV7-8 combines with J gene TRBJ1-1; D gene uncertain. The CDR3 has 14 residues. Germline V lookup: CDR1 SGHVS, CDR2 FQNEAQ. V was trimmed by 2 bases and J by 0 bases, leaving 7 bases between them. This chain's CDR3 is CASSLKGMNTEAFF. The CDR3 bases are TGTGCCAGCAGCTTAAAGGGTATGAACACTGAAGCTTTCTTT.

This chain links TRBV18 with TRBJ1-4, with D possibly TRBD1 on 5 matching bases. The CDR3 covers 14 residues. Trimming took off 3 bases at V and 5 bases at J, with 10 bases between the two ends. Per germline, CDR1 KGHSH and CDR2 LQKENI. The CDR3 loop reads CASSPDNRNEKLFF. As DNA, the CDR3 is TGTGCCAGCTCACCGGACAACAGAAATGAAAAACTGTTTTTT. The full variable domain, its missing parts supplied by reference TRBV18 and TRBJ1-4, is NAGVMQNPRHLVRRRGQEARLRCSPMKGHSHVYWYRQLPEEGLKFMVYLQKENIIDESGMPKERFSAEFPKEGPSILRIQQVVRGDSAAYFCASSPDNRNEKLFFGSGTQLSVL.